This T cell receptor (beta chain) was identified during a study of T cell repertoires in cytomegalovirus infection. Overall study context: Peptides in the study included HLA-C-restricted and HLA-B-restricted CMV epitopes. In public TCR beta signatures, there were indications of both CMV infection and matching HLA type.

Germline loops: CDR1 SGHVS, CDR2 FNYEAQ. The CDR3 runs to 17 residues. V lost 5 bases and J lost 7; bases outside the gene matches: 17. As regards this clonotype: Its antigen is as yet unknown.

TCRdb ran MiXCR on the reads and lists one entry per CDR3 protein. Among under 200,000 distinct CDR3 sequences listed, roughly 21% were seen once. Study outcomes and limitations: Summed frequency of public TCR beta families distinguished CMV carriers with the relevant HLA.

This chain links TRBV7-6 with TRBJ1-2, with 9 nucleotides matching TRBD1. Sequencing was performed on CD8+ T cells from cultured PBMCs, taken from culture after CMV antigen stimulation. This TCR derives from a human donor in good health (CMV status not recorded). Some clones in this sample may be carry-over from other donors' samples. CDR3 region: CASSQRALGTGWFGYTF. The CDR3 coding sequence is TGTGCCAGCAGCCAACGCGCGTTGGGGACAGGGTGGTTTGGCTACACCTTC. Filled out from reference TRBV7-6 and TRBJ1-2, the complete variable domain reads GAGVSQSPRYKVTKRGQDVALRCDPISGHVSLYWYRQALGQGPEFLTYFNYEAQQDKSGLPNDRFSAERPEGSISTLTIQRTEQRDSAMYRCASSQRALGTGWFGYTFGSGTRLTVV.